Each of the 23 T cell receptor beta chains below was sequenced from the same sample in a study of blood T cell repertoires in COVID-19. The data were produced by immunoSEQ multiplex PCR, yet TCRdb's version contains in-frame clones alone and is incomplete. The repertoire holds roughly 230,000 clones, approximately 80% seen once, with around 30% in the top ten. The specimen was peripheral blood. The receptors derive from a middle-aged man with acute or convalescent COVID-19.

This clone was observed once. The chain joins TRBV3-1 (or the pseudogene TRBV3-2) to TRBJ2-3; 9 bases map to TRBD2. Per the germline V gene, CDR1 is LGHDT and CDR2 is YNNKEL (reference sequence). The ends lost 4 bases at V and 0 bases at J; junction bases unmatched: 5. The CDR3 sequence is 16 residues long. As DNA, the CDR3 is TGTGCCAGCAGCCGCACTCTAGCGGGAAGCACAGATACGCAGTATTTT. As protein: CASSRTLAGSTDTQYF.

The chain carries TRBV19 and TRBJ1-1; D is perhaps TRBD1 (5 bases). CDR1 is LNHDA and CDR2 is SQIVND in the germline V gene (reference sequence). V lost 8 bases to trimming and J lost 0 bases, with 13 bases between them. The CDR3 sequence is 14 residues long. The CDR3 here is CASVYDSMNTEAFF. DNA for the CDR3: TGTGCCAGTGTCTATGACAGCATGAACACTGAAGCTTTCTTT. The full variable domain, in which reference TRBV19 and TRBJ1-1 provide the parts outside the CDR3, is DGGITQSPKYLFRKEGQNVTLSCEQNLNHDAMYWYRQDPGQGLRLIYYSQIVNDFQKGDIAEGYSVSREKKESFPLTVTSAQKNPTAFYLCASVYDSMNTEAFFGQGTRLTVV.

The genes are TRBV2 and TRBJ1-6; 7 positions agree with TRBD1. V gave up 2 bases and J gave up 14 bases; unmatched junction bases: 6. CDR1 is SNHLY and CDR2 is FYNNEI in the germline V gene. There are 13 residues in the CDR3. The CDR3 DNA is TGTGCCAGCAGTGAAACTGAGGACAGGACCCTCCACTTT. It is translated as CASSETEDRTLHF.

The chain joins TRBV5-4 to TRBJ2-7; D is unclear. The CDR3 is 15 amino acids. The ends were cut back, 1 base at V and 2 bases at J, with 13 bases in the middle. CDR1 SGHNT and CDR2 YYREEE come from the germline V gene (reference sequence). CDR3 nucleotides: TGTGCCAGCAGCTTGACAGTCTACGGAACCTACGAGCAGTACTTC. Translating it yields CASSLTVYGTYEQYF.

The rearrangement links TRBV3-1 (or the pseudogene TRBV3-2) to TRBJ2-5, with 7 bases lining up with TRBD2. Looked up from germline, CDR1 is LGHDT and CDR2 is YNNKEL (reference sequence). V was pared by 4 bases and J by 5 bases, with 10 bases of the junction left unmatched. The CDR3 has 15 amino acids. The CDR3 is CASSPQRGPWETQYF. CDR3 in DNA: TGTGCCAGCAGCCCACAGCGGGGTCCCTGGGAGACCCAGTACTTC.

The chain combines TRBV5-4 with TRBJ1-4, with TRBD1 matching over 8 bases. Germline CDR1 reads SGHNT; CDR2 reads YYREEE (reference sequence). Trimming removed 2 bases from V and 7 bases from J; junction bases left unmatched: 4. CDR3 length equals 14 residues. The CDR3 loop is CASSFTGGREKLFF. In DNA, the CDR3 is TGTGCCAGCAGCTTTACAGGGGGGCGTGAAAAACTGTTTTTT.

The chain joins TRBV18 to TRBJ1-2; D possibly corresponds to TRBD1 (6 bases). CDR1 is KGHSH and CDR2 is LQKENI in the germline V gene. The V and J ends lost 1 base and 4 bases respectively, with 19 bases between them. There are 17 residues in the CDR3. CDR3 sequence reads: CASSPQAGQGYTYGYTF. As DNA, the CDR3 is TGTGCCAGCTCACCACAGGCGGGCCAGGGGTATACCTATGGCTACACCTTC.

The CDR3: CASQGVSGNTIYF. Here the CDR3 DNA reads TGTGCCAGTCAGGGGGTGAGTGGAAACACCATATATTTT. The chain carries TRBV25-1 and TRBJ1-3; 7 bases match TRBD1. V trimming: 9 bases; J trimming: 3 bases; junction bases outside the gene matches: 5. The CDR3 is 13 residues long. CDR1 is MGHDK, CDR2 SYGVNS, per germline.

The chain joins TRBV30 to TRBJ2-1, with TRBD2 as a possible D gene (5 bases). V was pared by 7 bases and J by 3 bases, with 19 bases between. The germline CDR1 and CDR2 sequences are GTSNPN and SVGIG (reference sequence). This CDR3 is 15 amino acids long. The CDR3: CAYSESGRFYNEQFF. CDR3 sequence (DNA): TGTGCCTATAGCGAGAGCGGCCGGTTCTACAATGAGCAGTTCTTC.

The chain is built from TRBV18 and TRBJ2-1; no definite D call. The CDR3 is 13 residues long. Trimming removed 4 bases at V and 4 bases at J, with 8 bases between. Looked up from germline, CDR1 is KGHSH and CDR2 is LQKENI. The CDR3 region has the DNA TGTGCCAGCTCACGCGACACGTACAATGAGCAGTTCTTC. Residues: CASSRDTYNEQFF.

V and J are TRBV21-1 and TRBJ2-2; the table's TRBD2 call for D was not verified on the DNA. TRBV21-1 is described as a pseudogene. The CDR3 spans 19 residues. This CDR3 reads CASSNRILAGGMNTGELFF. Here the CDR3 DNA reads TGTGCCAGCAGCAATAGAATACTAGCGGGAGGGATGAACACCGGGGAGCTGTTTTTT.

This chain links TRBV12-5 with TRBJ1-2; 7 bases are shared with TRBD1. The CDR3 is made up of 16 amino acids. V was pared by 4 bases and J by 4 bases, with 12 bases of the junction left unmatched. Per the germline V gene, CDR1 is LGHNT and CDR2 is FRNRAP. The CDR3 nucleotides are TGTGCTAGTGGTTGGACCGGACAGGATAGGAGCTATGGCTACACCTTC. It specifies CASGWTGQDRSYGYTF.

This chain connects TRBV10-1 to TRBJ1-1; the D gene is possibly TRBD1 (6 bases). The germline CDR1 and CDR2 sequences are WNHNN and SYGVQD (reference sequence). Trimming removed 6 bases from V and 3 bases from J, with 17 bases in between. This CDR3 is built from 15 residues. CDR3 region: CASRLRQALDTEAFF. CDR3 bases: TGCGCCAGCAGACTGAGACAGGCCCTGGACACTGAAGCTTTCTTT.

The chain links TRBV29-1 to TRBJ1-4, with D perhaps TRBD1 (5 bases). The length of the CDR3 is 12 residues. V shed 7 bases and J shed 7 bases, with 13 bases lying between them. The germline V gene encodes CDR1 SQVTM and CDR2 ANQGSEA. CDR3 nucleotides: TGCAGCGCGGGAGGGGTCGGTGAAAAACTGTTTTTT. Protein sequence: CSAGGVGEKLFF.

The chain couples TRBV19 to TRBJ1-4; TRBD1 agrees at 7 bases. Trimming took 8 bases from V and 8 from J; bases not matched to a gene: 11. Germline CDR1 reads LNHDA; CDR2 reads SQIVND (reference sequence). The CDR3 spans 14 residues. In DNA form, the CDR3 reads TGTGCCAGTCAGCACGCAGGGGGATGGGAAAAACTGTTTTTT. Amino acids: CASQHAGGWEKLFF.

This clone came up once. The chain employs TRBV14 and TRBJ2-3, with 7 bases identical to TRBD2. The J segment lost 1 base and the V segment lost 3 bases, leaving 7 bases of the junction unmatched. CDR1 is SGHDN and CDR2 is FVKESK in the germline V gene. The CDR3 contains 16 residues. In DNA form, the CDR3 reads TGTGCCAGCAGCCAGGCGTGGGACTACGGCACAGATACGCAGTATTTT. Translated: CASSQAWDYGTDTQYF.

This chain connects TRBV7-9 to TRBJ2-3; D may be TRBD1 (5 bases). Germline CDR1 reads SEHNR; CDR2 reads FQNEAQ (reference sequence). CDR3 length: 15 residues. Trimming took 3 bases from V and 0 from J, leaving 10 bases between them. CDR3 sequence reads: CASSLDTASTDTQYF. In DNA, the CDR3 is TGTGCCAGCAGCTTGGACACAGCTAGCACAGATACGCAGTATTTT.

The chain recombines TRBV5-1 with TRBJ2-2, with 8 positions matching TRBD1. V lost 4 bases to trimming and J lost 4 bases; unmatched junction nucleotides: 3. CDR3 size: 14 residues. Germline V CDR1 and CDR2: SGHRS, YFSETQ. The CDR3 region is CASSRDRFTGELFF. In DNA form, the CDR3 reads TGCGCCAGCAGCCGGGACAGGTTCACCGGGGAGCTGTTTTTT. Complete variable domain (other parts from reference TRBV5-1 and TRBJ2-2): KAGVTQTPRYLIKTRGQQVTLSCSPISGHRSVSWYQQTPGQGLQFLFEYFSETQRNKGNFPGRFSGRQFSNSRSEMNVSTLELGDSALYLCASSRDRFTGELFFGEGSRLTVL.

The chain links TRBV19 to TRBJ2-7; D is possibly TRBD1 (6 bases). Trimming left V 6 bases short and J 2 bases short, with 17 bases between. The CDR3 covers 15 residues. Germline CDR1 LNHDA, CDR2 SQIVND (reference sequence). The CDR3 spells CASSISRGSAYEQYF. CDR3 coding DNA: TGTGCCAGTAGCATAAGCAGGGGTTCAGCCTACGAGCAGTACTTC.

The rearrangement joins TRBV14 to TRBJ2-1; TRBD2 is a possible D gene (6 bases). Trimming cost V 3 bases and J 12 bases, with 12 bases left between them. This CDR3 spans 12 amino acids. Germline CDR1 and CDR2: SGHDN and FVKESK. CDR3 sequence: CASSQDWGGQFF. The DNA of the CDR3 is TGTGCCAGCAGCCAGGACTGGGGAGGGCAGTTCTTC. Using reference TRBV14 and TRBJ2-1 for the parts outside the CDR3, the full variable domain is EAGVTQFPSHSVIEKGQTVTLRCDPISGHDNLYWYRRVMGKEIKFLLHFVKESKQDESGMPNNRFLAERTGGTYSTLKVQPAELEDSGVYFCASSQDWGGQFFGPGTRLTVL.

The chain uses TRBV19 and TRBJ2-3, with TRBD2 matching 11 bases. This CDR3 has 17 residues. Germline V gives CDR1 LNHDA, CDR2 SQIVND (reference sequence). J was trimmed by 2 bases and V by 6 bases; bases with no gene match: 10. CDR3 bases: TGTGCCAGTAGCCCTCATGGGACTAGCGGACTCACAGATACGCAGTATTTT. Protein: CASSPHGTSGLTDTQYF.

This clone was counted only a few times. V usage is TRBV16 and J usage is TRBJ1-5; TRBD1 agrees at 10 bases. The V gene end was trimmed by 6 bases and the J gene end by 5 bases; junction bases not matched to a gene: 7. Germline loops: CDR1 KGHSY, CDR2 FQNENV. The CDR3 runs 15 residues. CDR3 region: CASSQTGTGDQPQHF. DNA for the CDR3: TGTGCCAGCAGTCAAACCGGGACAGGGGATCAGCCCCAGCATTTT.

CDR3 region: CAWSVQLAGAGELFF. The DNA of the CDR3 is TGTGCCTGGAGTGTACAACTAGCGGGAGCCGGGGAGCTGTTTTTT. This chain connects TRBV30 to TRBJ2-2, with TRBD2 matching over 11 bases. The V and J ends lost 0 bases and 6 bases, in that order; junction bases with no gene match: 3. The germline V gene encodes CDR1 GTSNPN and CDR2 SVGIG (reference sequence). The CDR3 is 15 amino acids.